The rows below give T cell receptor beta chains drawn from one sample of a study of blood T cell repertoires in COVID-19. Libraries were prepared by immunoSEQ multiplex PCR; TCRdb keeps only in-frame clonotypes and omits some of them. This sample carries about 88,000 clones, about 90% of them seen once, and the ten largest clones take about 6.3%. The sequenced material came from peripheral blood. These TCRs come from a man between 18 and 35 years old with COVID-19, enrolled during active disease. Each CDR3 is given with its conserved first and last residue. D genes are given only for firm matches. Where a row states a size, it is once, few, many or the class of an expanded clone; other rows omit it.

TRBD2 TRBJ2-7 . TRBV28 TGTGCCAGCAGTTCCCCCCCGGGGGGGGTCTACGAGCAGTACTTC CASSSPPGGVYEQYF
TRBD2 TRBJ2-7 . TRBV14 TGTGCCAGCAGCCTGACTAGCGTTATGGGAGAGCAGTACTTC CASSLTSVMGEQYF
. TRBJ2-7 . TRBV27 TGTGCCAGCAGTTTACTCTCAGGGTTCAGTTACGAGCAGTACTTC CASSLLSGFSYEQYF
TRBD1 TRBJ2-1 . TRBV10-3 TGTGCCATCAGTGAGTCGGGACAGGGCTACAATGAGCAGTTCTTC CAISESGQGYNEQFF
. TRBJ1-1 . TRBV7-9 TGTGCCAGCAGGAGGGCAGCCAACACTGAAGCTTTCTTT CASRRAANTEAFF
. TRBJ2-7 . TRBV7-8 TGTGCCAGCAGCTTAGGAGCTTACGAGCAGTACTTC CASSLGAYEQYF
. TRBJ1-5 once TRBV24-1 TGTGCCACCAGTGATTTGCATAGCAATCAGCCCCAGCATTTT CATSDLHSNQPQHF
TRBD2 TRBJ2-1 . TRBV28 TGTGCCAGCAGAGATCCTAGCGGGCCAAGCTCCTACAATGAGCAGTTCTTC CASRDPSGPSSYNEQFF
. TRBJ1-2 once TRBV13 TGTGCCAGCAGCTTAGGACAGGGAATGAGCTATGGCTACACCTTC CASSLGQGMSYGYTF
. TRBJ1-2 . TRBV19 TGTGCCAGTAGGGGACTAGACTATGGCTACACCTTC CASRGLDYGYTF
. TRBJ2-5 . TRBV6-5 TGTGCCTGCCGGAGTCAGACCCAGTACTTC CACRSQTQYF
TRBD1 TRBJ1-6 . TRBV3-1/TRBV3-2 TGTGCCAGCAGCCAAGAGGGGACAGGGCGATCACCCCTCCACTTT CASSQEGTGRSPLHF
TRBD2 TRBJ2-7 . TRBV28 TGTGCCAGCAGGACTAGCGGGAGGGCGAGCGAGCAGTACTTC CASRTSGRASEQYF
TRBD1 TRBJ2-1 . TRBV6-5 TGTGCCAGCGGGTCCGGGACAGGGGTATACGGTGAGCAGTTCTTC CASGSGTGVYGEQFF
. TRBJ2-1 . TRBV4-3 TGCGCCAGCAGCCGTGGACTTAGGGACAATGAGCAGTTCTTC CASSRGLRDNEQFF
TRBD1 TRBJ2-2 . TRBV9 TGTGCCAGCAGCGTGGGACAGGGGATCACCGGGGAGCTGTTTTTT CASSVGQGITGELFF
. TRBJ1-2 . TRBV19 TGTGCCACTCTCGACAGTCGCCCAGCCCTCTATGGCTACACCTTC CATLDSRPALYGYTF
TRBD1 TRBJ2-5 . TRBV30 TGTGCCTGGAGTAGAGTCCCAACAGGGGGCAGAGAGACCCAGTACTTC CAWSRVPTGGRETQYF
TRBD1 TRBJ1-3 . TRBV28 TGTGCCAGCACCAAAACCAAGGGGGCTCGAGGAAACACCATATATTTT CASTKTKGARGNTIYF
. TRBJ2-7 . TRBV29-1 TGCAGCGCTCGGGACTCAATCTACGAGCAGTACTTC CSARDSIYEQYF
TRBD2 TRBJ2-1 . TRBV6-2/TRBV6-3 TGTGCCAGCAGTTACGGGGCTAGCGGTGAGCAGTTCTTC CASSYGASGEQFF
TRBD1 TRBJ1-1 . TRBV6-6 TGTGCCAGCAGTTCGGCCGGGACAGCGAACACTGAAGCTTTCTTT CASSSAGTANTEAFF
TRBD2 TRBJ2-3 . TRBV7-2 TGTGCCGGGGGAGCGGGAGGGCCTTCATTTAGGGATACGCAGTATTTT CAGGAGGPSFRDTQYF
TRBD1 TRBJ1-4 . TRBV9 TGTGCCAGCAGCGCCGGACAGGGGGCTGGGGCTAATGAAAAACTGTTTTTT CASSAGQGAGANEKLFF
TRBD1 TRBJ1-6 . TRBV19 TGTGCCAGTAGTTTGGACAGGAGTTTGGATTCACCCCTCCACTTT CASSLDRSLDSPLHF
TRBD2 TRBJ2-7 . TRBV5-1 TGCGCCAGCAGGGGCTACCTAGCGGAAACCTACGAGCAGTACTTC CASRGYLAETYEQYF
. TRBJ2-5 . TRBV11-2 TGTGCCAGCAGCTGGGGCTGGGAGACCCAGTACTTC CASSWGWETQYF
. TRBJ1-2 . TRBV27 TGTGCCAGCAGTTCGGACAGAAGGTATGGCTACACCTTC CASSSDRRYGYTF
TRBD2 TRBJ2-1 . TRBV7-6 TGTGCCAGCAGCTTAGTGGGGACTAGCGGTTACAATGAGCAGTTCTTC CASSLVGTSGYNEQFF
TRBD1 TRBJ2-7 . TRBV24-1 TGTGCCACCAGTGAGACAGGGATCCCCTACGAGCAGTACTTC CATSETGIPYEQYF
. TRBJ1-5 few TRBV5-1 TGCGCCAGCAGCTACGAGGGGGATCAGCCCCAGCATTTT CASSYEGDQPQHF
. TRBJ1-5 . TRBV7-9 TGTGCCAGCAGCTTAGTGGGCCCTAAAGGCAATCAGCCCCAGCATTTT CASSLVGPKGNQPQHF
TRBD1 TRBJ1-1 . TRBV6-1 TGTGCCAGCAGTGAAGGACAGGGTCACACTGAAGCTTTCTTT CASSEGQGHTEAFF
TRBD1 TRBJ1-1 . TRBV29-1 TGCAGCGTCGAAAGACAGGGAGTCACTGAAGCTTTCTTT CSVERQGVTEAFF
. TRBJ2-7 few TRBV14 TGTGCCAGCAGCCAAGTGGGGCTGGCTACCTACGAGCAGTACTTC CASSQVGLATYEQYF
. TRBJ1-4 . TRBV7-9 TGTGCCAGCAGCTTAACTTTAGGGGGTGAAAAACTGCTTTTT CASSLTLGGEKLLF
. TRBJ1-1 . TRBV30 TGTGCCTGGCGATTAGGGGGGGAGGAAACTGAAGCTTTCTTT CAWRLGGEETEAFF
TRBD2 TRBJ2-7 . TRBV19 TGTGCCAGTAGCTCAGGACTAGCGGATTACGAGCAGTACTTC CASSSGLADYEQYF
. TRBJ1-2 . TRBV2 TGTGCCAGCAGTCCTGACAGGAACTATGGCTACACCTTC CASSPDRNYGYTF
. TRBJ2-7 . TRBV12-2 TGTGCAAGTCGCTTAGCGGAGACAGTAAGCTACGAGCAGTACTTC CASRLAETVSYEQYF
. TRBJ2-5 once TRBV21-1 TGTGCCAGCAGCAACTTTCCGTCCCAAGAGACCCAGTACTTC CASSNFPSQETQYF
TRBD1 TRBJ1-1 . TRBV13 TGTGCCAGCAGTTCTGGACAGGCCAACACTGAAGCTTTCTTT CASSSGQANTEAFF
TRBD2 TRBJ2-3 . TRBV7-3 TGTGCCAGCAGCTTGAGCCATACTAGCGGGGGCCCCGGTACGCAGTATTTT CASSLSHTSGGPGTQYF
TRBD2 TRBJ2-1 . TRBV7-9 TGTGCCAGCAGTATTGGACTAGCGGGTTACAATGAGCAGTTCTTC CASSIGLAGYNEQFF
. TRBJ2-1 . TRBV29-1 TGCAGCGTTGAGGAGGACTACAATGAGCAGTTCTTC CSVEEDYNEQFF
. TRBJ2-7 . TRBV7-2 TGTGCCAGCACCGATGACGGAGGCACCTACGAGCAGTACTTC CASTDDGGTYEQYF
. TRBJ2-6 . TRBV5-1 TGCGCCAGCAGATCAACTGGGGCCAACGTCCTGACTTTC CASRSTGANVLTF
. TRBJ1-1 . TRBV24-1 TGTGCCACCAGTGATCGCGGGATGCCTGAAGCTTTCTTT CATSDRGMPEAFF